These T cell receptor beta chains were read from a single sample in a study of beta chain features in type 1 diabetes. Generated by immunoSEQ multiplex PCR, the TCRdb table keeps only in-frame clones and is missing some. This sample carries over 300,000 clones, approximately 9.7% of them seen once, and the ten largest clones take 0.95% to 1.1%. The specimen was central memory CD4+ T cells from blood. The origin of the receptors is a man younger than 40 with type 1 diabetes. CDR3s include the opening cysteine and the closing phenylalanine or tryptophan. Each record gives: J gene, clone size, V gene, D gene, CDR3 protein, CDR3 DNA. The D gene is left open where the match is weak. For some rows the clone size is stated as once, few or many, or as a class when expanded; others skip it.

J: TRBJ2-2
size: few
V: TRBV5-4
D: .
CDR3: CASSRRLRGDTGELFF
DNA: TGTGCCAGCAGCCGTCGGCTTAGGGGGGACACCGGGGAGCTGTTTTTT

J: TRBJ1-2
size: .
V: TRBV2
D: TRBD1
CDR3: CASGQANYGYTF
DNA: TGTGCCAGCGGACAGGCGAACTATGGCTACACCTTC

J: TRBJ1-1
size: few
V: TRBV29-1
D: .
CDR3: CSVDGVGTEAFF
DNA: TGCAGCGTTGATGGGGTTGGCACTGAAGCTTTCTTT

J: TRBJ1-2
size: .
V: TRBV23-1
D: .
CDR3: CASPPGQPTNYGYTF
DNA: TGCGCCAGCCCACCCGGCCAGCCCACAAACTATGGCTACACCTTC

J: TRBJ2-1
size: .
V: TRBV7-9
D: .
CDR3: CASSLGWGNEQFF
DNA: TGTGCCAGCAGCTTAGGGTGGGGCAATGAGCAGTTCTTC

J: TRBJ2-3
size: few
V: TRBV30
D: TRBD2
CDR3: CAWSRGWGTDTQYF
DNA: TGTGCCTGGTCGCGGGGGTGGGGCACAGATACGCAGTATTTT

J: TRBJ2-7
size: .
V: TRBV5-1
D: TRBD1
CDR3: CASSDRDRGLEQYF
DNA: TGCGCCAGCAGCGACCGGGACAGGGGGCTAGAGCAGTACTTC

J: TRBJ2-3
size: few
V: TRBV9
D: TRBD2
CDR3: CASSPLSSGGYTQYF
DNA: TGTGCCAGCAGCCCCCTTTCTAGCGGGGGTTATACGCAGTATTTT

J: TRBJ2-5
size: few
V: TRBV9
D: TRBD2
CDR3: CASSNQGSGGPPEQYF
DNA: TGTGCCAGCAGCAATCAGGGGAGCGGGGGACCTCCGGAGCAGTACTTC

J: TRBJ2-7
size: few
V: TRBV29-1
D: .
CDR3: CSVVTASYEQYF
DNA: TGCAGCGTTGTAACAGCCTCCTACGAGCAGTACTTC

J: TRBJ1-2
size: .
V: TRBV5-6
D: .
CDR3: CASSLVDGGYTF
DNA: TGTGCCAGCAGCTTGGTTGACGGAGGCTACACCTTC

J: TRBJ2-7
size: .
V: TRBV7-8
D: TRBD1
CDR3: CASGDSESYEQYF
DNA: TGTGCCAGCGGGGACAGTGAATCCTACGAGCAGTACTTC

J: TRBJ1-2
size: .
V: TRBV7-9
D: TRBD1
CDR3: CASSLQGEDYGYTF
DNA: TGTGCCAGCAGCTTACAGGGGGAGGACTATGGCTACACCTTC

J: TRBJ2-1
size: .
V: TRBV7-9
D: .
CDR3: CASSPSWGMGNEQFF
DNA: TGTGCCAGCAGCCCCTCCTGGGGAATGGGTAATGAGCAGTTCTTC

J: TRBJ2-4
size: few
V: TRBV9
D: TRBD1
CDR3: CARSVDAGGPGQGAKNIQYF
DNA: TGCGCCCGCAGCGTAGACGCCGGGGGTCCGGGACAGGGGGCCAAAAACATTCAGTACTTC

J: TRBJ1-1
size: .
V: TRBV2
D: TRBD1
CDR3: CASKQGLNTEAFF
DNA: TGTGCCAGTAAACAGGGGCTGAACACTGAAGCTTTCTTT

J: TRBJ1-2
size: few
V: TRBV9
D: .
CDR3: CASSVGAQGLYGYTF
DNA: TGTGCCAGCAGCGTGGGGGCGCAGGGCCTCTATGGCTACACCTTC

J: TRBJ2-7
size: few
V: TRBV29-1
D: TRBD2
CDR3: CSVGTSTYEQYF
DNA: TGCAGCGTTGGGACTAGCACCTACGAGCAGTACTTC

J: TRBJ1-3
size: few
V: TRBV9
D: .
CDR3: CASSVVPISGNTIYF
DNA: TGTGCCAGCAGCGTAGTACCGATCTCTGGAAACACCATATATTTT

J: TRBJ1-2
size: few
V: TRBV6-6
D: .
CDR3: CASSYHPTTGEGGYTF
DNA: TGTGCCAGCAGTTACCACCCAACGACGGGCGAAGGTGGCTACACCTTC

J: TRBJ1-2
size: .
V: TRBV18
D: .
CDR3: CASSPPGSGYTF
DNA: TGTGCCAGCTCACCACCGGGGAGCGGCTACACCTTC

J: TRBJ2-5
size: many
V: TRBV7-9
D: .
CDR3: CASSSPPVQETQYF
DNA: TGTGCCAGCAGCTCCCCCCCCGTCCAAGAGACCCAGTACTTC

J: TRBJ2-2
size: .
V: TRBV29-1
D: .
CDR3: CSVDSNDHTGELFF
DNA: TGCAGCGTGGACTCCAACGACCACACCGGGGAGCTGTTTTTT

J: TRBJ1-2
size: many
V: TRBV7-8
D: .
CDR3: CASSLSSASWGYTF
DNA: TGTGCCAGCAGCTTATCCTCTGCTAGTTGGGGCTACACCTTC

J: TRBJ2-5
size: .
V: TRBV11-2
D: .
CDR3: CASRPTLYQETQYF
DNA: TGTGCCAGCAGGCCGACACTGTACCAAGAGACCCAGTACTTC

J: TRBJ1-2
size: few
V: TRBV7-6
D: .
CDR3: CASSSSGTGYTF
DNA: TGTGCCAGCAGCTCGTCAGGGACTGGCTACACCTTC

J: TRBJ2-7
size: .
V: TRBV18
D: .
CDR3: CASSPTTVRSYEQYF
DNA: TGTGCCAGCTCACCCACGACCGTCAGAAGCTACGAGCAGTACTTC

J: TRBJ2-7
size: .
V: TRBV6-5
D: .
CDR3: CATFSGTTYEQYF
DNA: TGTGCCACCTTTTCCGGGACAACCTACGAGCAGTACTTC

J: TRBJ2-5
size: few
V: TRBV6-6
D: .
CDR3: CASNPKGRGETQYF
DNA: TGTGCCAGCAACCCTAAGGGGCGCGGGGAGACCCAGTACTTC

J: TRBJ1-5
size: .
V: TRBV2
D: .
CDR3: CASSEGGGGPQHF
DNA: TGTGCCAGCAGTGAAGGGGGCGGGGGGCCCCAGCATTTT

J: TRBJ2-2
size: few
V: TRBV5-1
D: .
CDR3: CASSSQGRDTGELFF
DNA: TGCGCCAGCAGCTCCCAGGGCCGCGACACCGGGGAGCTGTTTTTT

J: TRBJ2-7
size: few
V: TRBV30
D: TRBD2
CDR3: CAWSVSSGYYEQYF
DNA: TGTGCCTGGAGTGTGTCTAGCGGCTACTACGAGCAGTACTTC

J: TRBJ2-1
size: few
V: TRBV7-8
D: .
CDR3: CASSASYNEQFF
DNA: TGTGCCAGCAGCGCCAGTTACAATGAGCAGTTCTTC

J: TRBJ2-1
size: many
V: TRBV6-6
D: .
CDR3: CASSYRGGDRSNEQFF
DNA: TGTGCCAGCAGTTACAGGGGGGGGGACAGGAGCAATGAGCAGTTCTTC

J: TRBJ2-5
size: few
V: TRBV7-2
D: TRBD2
CDR3: CASSPRPTLAGGSGETQYF
DNA: TGTGCCAGCAGCCCGCGACCGACACTAGCGGGGGGGTCAGGAGAGACCCAGTACTTC

J: TRBJ1-6
size: .
V: TRBV19
D: .
CDR3: CATGFSSYNSPLHF
DNA: TGTGCCACCGGGTTTAGCTCCTATAATTCACCCCTCCACTTT

J: TRBJ2-3
size: few
V: TRBV11-2
D: TRBD2
CDR3: CASSSRLAGVLVDTQYF
DNA: TGTGCCAGCAGCTCCCGACTAGCGGGGGTGCTTGTGGATACGCAGTATTTT

J: TRBJ1-6
size: few
V: TRBV30
D: TRBD1
CDR3: CAWEPGTGGSPLHF
DNA: TGTGCCTGGGAACCTGGGACAGGGGGCTCACCCCTCCACTTT

J: TRBJ2-5
size: few
V: TRBV4-1
D: .
CDR3: CASSPTSQPQETQYF
DNA: TGCGCCAGCAGCCCTACTAGCCAGCCCCAAGAGACCCAGTACTTC

J: TRBJ1-5
size: .
V: TRBV5-1
D: TRBD1
CDR3: CASSMGQINQPQHF
DNA: TGCGCCAGCAGCATGGGACAGATAAATCAGCCCCAGCATTTT

J: TRBJ1-3
size: .
V: TRBV25-1
D: .
CDR3: CASSALLLPSGNTIYF
DNA: TGTGCCAGCAGTGCCCTTCTTCTCCCCTCTGGAAACACCATATATTTT

J: TRBJ1-6
size: few
V: TRBV7-9
D: .
CDR3: CASRRSEGDGSPLHF
DNA: TGTGCCAGCAGGAGGAGTGAGGGAGATGGTTCACCCCTCCACTTT

J: TRBJ2-2
size: few
V: TRBV7-2
D: TRBD1
CDR3: CASSLMGQGNTGELFF
DNA: TGTGCCAGCAGCTTAATGGGACAGGGCAACACCGGGGAGCTGTTTTTT

J: TRBJ1-6
size: .
V: TRBV5-1
D: .
CDR3: CASRVLVGDNSPLHF
DNA: TGCGCCAGCAGGGTGTTGGTAGGGGATAATTCACCCCTCCACTTT

J: TRBJ1-1
size: few
V: TRBV10-3
D: .
CDR3: CAITRTVNTEAFF
DNA: TGTGCCATCACCAGGACAGTTAACACTGAAGCTTTCTTT

J: TRBJ1-2
size: few
V: TRBV7-2
D: .
CDR3: CASSQGPSWYGYTF
DNA: TGTGCCAGCAGCCAAGGGCCGAGTTGGTATGGCTACACCTTC

J: TRBJ2-1
size: .
V: TRBV9
D: .
CDR3: CASSRGLPYNEQFF
DNA: TGTGCCAGCAGTAGGGGACTCCCCTACAATGAGCAGTTCTTC

J: TRBJ1-1
size: few
V: TRBV4-3
D: .
CDR3: CASSQDSTGNTEAFF
DNA: TGCGCCAGCAGCCAAGATAGCACGGGGAACACTGAAGCTTTCTTT

J: TRBJ2-1
size: few
V: TRBV7-8
D: TRBD2
CDR3: CASSFGTGGASYNEQFF
DNA: TGTGCCAGCAGCTTCGGAACGGGGGGGGCCTCCTACAATGAGCAGTTCTTC

J: TRBJ2-3
size: .
V: TRBV5-6
D: TRBD2
CDR3: CASSQSGDYTDTQYF
DNA: TGTGCCAGCAGCCAGAGCGGGGATTACACAGATACGCAGTATTTT

J: TRBJ2-7
size: .
V: TRBV6-1
D: TRBD1
CDR3: CASSEEGQGSGNYEQYF
DNA: TGTGCCAGCAGTGAAGAAGGACAGGGGTCGGGGAACTACGAGCAGTACTTC

J: TRBJ1-6
size: .
V: TRBV5-6
D: .
CDR3: CASRELPNINSPLHF
DNA: TGTGCCAGTAGGGAGCTCCCGAACATAAATTCACCCCTCCACTTT

J: TRBJ2-7
size: few
V: TRBV28
D: .
CDR3: CASSVLQSYEQYF
DNA: TGTGCCAGCAGTGTCCTCCAGAGTTACGAGCAGTACTTC

J: TRBJ1-1
size: few
V: TRBV30
D: .
CDR3: CAWSVGTEAFF
DNA: TGTGCCTGGAGTGTAGGCACTGAAGCTTTCTTT

J: TRBJ2-5
size: .
V: TRBV7-2
D: TRBD2
CDR3: CASSLAPTSGGRETQYF
DNA: TGTGCCAGCAGCTTAGCGCCGACTAGCGGGGGGCGGGAGACCCAGTACTTC

J: TRBJ2-7
size: few
V: TRBV4-3
D: TRBD1
CDR3: CASSQGDRGYEQYF
DNA: TGCGCCAGCAGCCAGGGGGACAGGGGTTACGAGCAGTACTTC

J: TRBJ2-1
size: .
V: TRBV10-3
D: .
CDR3: CATQPPGSGEQFF
DNA: TGTGCCACCCAGCCTCCGGGGTCGGGTGAGCAGTTCTTC

J: TRBJ2-2
size: .
V: TRBV6-5
D: TRBD2
CDR3: CASSRDYRNTGELFF
DNA: TGTGCCAGCAGCCGGGACTATAGGAACACCGGGGAGCTGTTTTTT

J: TRBJ2-3
size: .
V: TRBV29-1
D: .
CDR3: CSGTTGGGDTQYF
DNA: TGCAGCGGGACGACAGGAGGTGGAGATACGCAGTATTTT